The rows below give T cell receptor beta chains drawn from one sample of a study of identical twins. TCRdb redid the calling of the 5' RACE reads with MiXCR, one entry per CDR3 protein. This table has just under 550,000 distinct CDR3 sequences, over 12% appearing once. This same sample was also taken into another study, of yellow fever vaccine responses in identical twins.

Sequencing was done on a sample of CD4+ T cells sorted from blood. These receptor sequences come from a young woman in good health. CDR3s include the opening cysteine and the closing phenylalanine or tryptophan. The order of the fields is clone size, D gene, J gene, V gene, CDR3 protein, CDR3 DNA. A D gene is named only where the DNA matches it firmly. A clone size is listed for some rows: how often the clone was seen (once, few, many), or a class if it is expanded.

clone size: NA
D gene: TRBD1
J gene: TRBJ2-2
V gene: TRBV14
CDR3 protein: CASRDRGYTGELFF
CDR3 DNA: TGTGCCAGCCGGGACAGGGGCTACACCGGGGAGCTGTTTTTT

clone size: NA
D gene: TRBD1
J gene: TRBJ2-2
V gene: TRBV20-1
CDR3 protein: CSAEKQGLTGELFF
CDR3 DNA: TGCAGTGCTGAAAAACAGGGGCTCACCGGGGAGCTGTTTTTT

clone size: many
D gene: TRBD1
J gene: TRBJ1-5
V gene: TRBV15
CDR3 protein: CATSREQGNQPQHF
CDR3 DNA: TGTGCCACCAGCAGAGAACAGGGGAATCAGCCCCAGCATTTT

clone size: few
D gene: NA
J gene: TRBJ1-1
V gene: TRBV29-1
CDR3 protein: CSVTTSFPGNTEAFF
CDR3 DNA: TGCAGCGTCACCACCTCCTTCCCGGGGAACACTGAAGCTTTCTTT

clone size: many
D gene: TRBD1
J gene: TRBJ1-4
V gene: TRBV5-1
CDR3 protein: CASRSGQGGPFNEKLFF
CDR3 DNA: TGCGCCAGCAGATCCGGACAGGGAGGACCATTTAATGAAAAACTGTTTTTT

clone size: NA
D gene: NA
J gene: TRBJ2-5
V gene: TRBV20-1
CDR3 protein: CSAIGLLQETQYF
CDR3 DNA: TGCAGTGCTATTGGACTACTCCAAGAGACCCAGTACTTC

clone size: NA
D gene: NA
J gene: TRBJ1-6
V gene: TRBV6-5
CDR3 protein: CASSYSGGSSPLHF
CDR3 DNA: TGTGCCAGCAGTTACTCTGGGGGTAGTTCACCCCTCCACTTT

clone size: NA
D gene: NA
J gene: TRBJ2-7
V gene: TRBV6-5
CDR3 protein: CASSYSGPGAAHSYEQYF
CDR3 DNA: TGTGCCAGCAGTTACTCGGGCCCCGGGGCAGCCCACTCCTACGAGCAGTACTTC

clone size: once
D gene: TRBD2
J gene: TRBJ2-1
V gene: TRBV18
CDR3 protein: CASSPLAGEENEQFF
CDR3 DNA: TGTGCCAGCTCACCCCTAGCGGGAGAGGAAAATGAGCAGTTCTTC

clone size: NA
D gene: TRBD1
J gene: TRBJ2-1
V gene: TRBV12-3/TRBV12-4
CDR3 protein: CASSFRDRGVNEQFF
CDR3 DNA: TGTGCCAGCAGTTTCCGGGACAGGGGGGTCAATGAGCAGTTCTTC

clone size: many
D gene: TRBD2
J gene: TRBJ2-7
V gene: TRBV7-3
CDR3 protein: CASSSTSGYEQYF
CDR3 DNA: TGTGCCAGCAGCTCGACTAGCGGATACGAGCAGTACTTC

clone size: NA
D gene: NA
J gene: TRBJ2-3
V gene: TRBV10-3
CDR3 protein: CAISGGSTLTDTQYF
CDR3 DNA: TGTGCCATCAGTGGTGGCAGTACACTAACAGATACGCAGTATTTT

clone size: few
D gene: NA
J gene: TRBJ2-3
V gene: TRBV7-6
CDR3 protein: CASSLGGYPDTQYF
CDR3 DNA: TGTGCCAGCAGCTTAGGCGGGTACCCAGATACGCAGTATTTT

clone size: many
D gene: NA
J gene: TRBJ1-5
V gene: TRBV12-3/TRBV12-4
CDR3 protein: CASTWGPGDQPQHF
CDR3 DNA: TGTGCCAGCACCTGGGGCCCGGGAGATCAGCCCCAGCATTTT

clone size: NA
D gene: TRBD2
J gene: TRBJ2-7
V gene: TRBV12-3/TRBV12-4
CDR3 protein: CASRRGDYEQYF
CDR3 DNA: TGTGCCAGCCGCCGGGGGGACTACGAGCAGTACTTC

clone size: many
D gene: NA
J gene: TRBJ2-3
V gene: TRBV20-1
CDR3 protein: CSARVTDTQYF
CDR3 DNA: TGCAGTGCTAGAGTGACAGATACGCAGTATTTT

clone size: NA
D gene: TRBD1
J gene: TRBJ2-2
V gene: TRBV7-9
CDR3 protein: CASSYATGHTGELFF
CDR3 DNA: TGTGCCAGCAGCTACGCGACAGGGCACACCGGGGAGCTGTTTTTT

clone size: NA
D gene: TRBD2
J gene: TRBJ2-3
V gene: TRBV20-1
CDR3 protein: CSARELAGTTDTQYF
CDR3 DNA: TGCAGTGCTAGAGAGCTAGCGGGGACCACAGATACGCAGTATTTT

clone size: NA
D gene: TRBD2
J gene: TRBJ2-1
V gene: TRBV19
CDR3 protein: CASSVLAGERNEQFF
CDR3 DNA: TGTGCCAGTAGTGTACTAGCGGGGGAAAGGAATGAGCAGTTCTTC

clone size: NA
D gene: NA
J gene: TRBJ1-4
V gene: TRBV5-4
CDR3 protein: CASSFGQQEKLFF
CDR3 DNA: TGTGCCAGCAGCTTCGGGCAGCAAGAAAAACTGTTTTTT

clone size: few
D gene: NA
J gene: TRBJ1-5
V gene: TRBV23-1
CDR3 protein: CASSQDSYQPQHF
CDR3 DNA: TGCGCCAGCAGTCAGGACAGTTATCAGCCCCAGCATTTT

clone size: NA
D gene: TRBD2
J gene: TRBJ2-1
V gene: TRBV20-1
CDR3 protein: CSARIATSGYNEQFF
CDR3 DNA: TGCAGTGCTAGGATTGCGACTAGCGGCTACAATGAGCAGTTCTTC

clone size: once
D gene: NA
J gene: TRBJ1-2
V gene: TRBV14
CDR3 protein: CASSQDGRGVNYGYTF
CDR3 DNA: TGTGCCAGCAGCCAAGATGGCAGGGGAGTTAACTATGGCTACACCTTC

clone size: NA
D gene: NA
J gene: TRBJ2-3
V gene: TRBV7-9
CDR3 protein: CASSLDSLNTQYF
CDR3 DNA: TGTGCCAGCAGCTTAGACAGCCTCAATACGCAGTATTTT

clone size: NA
D gene: NA
J gene: TRBJ2-1
V gene: TRBV14
CDR3 protein: CASSHGPGPLNNEQFF
CDR3 DNA: TGTGCCAGCAGCCATGGACCAGGGCCTCTTAACAATGAGCAGTTCTTC

clone size: many
D gene: NA
J gene: TRBJ2-1
V gene: TRBV20-1
CDR3 protein: CSAKKRTYNEQFF
CDR3 DNA: TGCAGTGCTAAAAAAAGGACCTACAATGAGCAGTTCTTC

clone size: NA
D gene: NA
J gene: TRBJ1-1
V gene: TRBV5-6
CDR3 protein: CASIRGGMNTEAFF
CDR3 DNA: TGTGCCAGCATCCGCGGCGGAATGAACACTGAAGCTTTCTTT

clone size: few
D gene: NA
J gene: TRBJ1-1
V gene: TRBV2
CDR3 protein: CASTRRGQGQEAFF
CDR3 DNA: TGTGCCAGCACTCGACGGGGCCAGGGGCAAGAAGCTTTCTTT

clone size: once
D gene: NA
J gene: TRBJ2-7
V gene: TRBV2
CDR3 protein: CASSAPLAYSSYEQYF
CDR3 DNA: TGTGCCAGCAGTGCTCCGTTGGCGTATAGCTCCTACGAGCAGTACTTC

clone size: NA
D gene: NA
J gene: TRBJ1-4
V gene: TRBV7-9
CDR3 protein: CASSSLQGQNEKLFF
CDR3 DNA: TGTGCCAGCAGCTCCTTACAGGGCCAGAATGAAAAACTGTTTTTT

clone size: few
D gene: TRBD1
J gene: TRBJ2-2
V gene: TRBV6-1
CDR3 protein: CASSPDRAAGELFF
CDR3 DNA: TGTGCCAGCAGCCCTGACAGGGCCGCCGGGGAGCTGTTTTTT

clone size: few
D gene: TRBD2
J gene: TRBJ2-4
V gene: TRBV5-8
CDR3 protein: CASSGSGAKNIQYF
CDR3 DNA: TGTGCCAGCAGCGGTAGCGGGGCCAAAAACATTCAGTACTTC

clone size: NA
D gene: NA
J gene: TRBJ1-2
V gene: TRBV6-6
CDR3 protein: CASSYGRDYGYTF
CDR3 DNA: TGTGCCAGCAGTTACGGCAGGGACTATGGCTACACCTTC

clone size: NA
D gene: TRBD1
J gene: TRBJ2-4
V gene: TRBV10-3
CDR3 protein: CAIRRAPGQENIQYF
CDR3 DNA: TGTGCCATCAGACGAGCTCCGGGACAGGAAAACATTCAGTACTTC

clone size: many
D gene: NA
J gene: TRBJ1-5
V gene: TRBV6-5
CDR3 protein: CASRRGNQPQHF
CDR3 DNA: TGTGCCAGCAGGAGGGGCAATCAGCCCCAGCATTTT